Shown below are 9 T cell receptor beta chains from a single sample sequenced in a study of blood T cell repertoires in COVID-19. The data were produced by immunoSEQ multiplex PCR, yet TCRdb's version contains in-frame clones alone and is incomplete. Of over 15,000 clones detected, around 86% appear once; the ten largest clones hold around 12%. Sequences were obtained from peripheral blood. The receptors come from a human donor in a cohort sampled during active COVID-19.

The J gene is TRBJ2-7, the V gene TRBV6-4, with D possibly TRBD1 on 6 matching bases. There are 16 residues in the CDR3. Germline CDR1 is MRHNA and CDR2 is SNTAGT. With 2 bases removed from V and 2 bases from J, the gap between germline ends came to 16 bases. CDR3 in amino acids: CASSDNDRFETYEQYF. As DNA, the CDR3 is TGTGCCAGCAGTGACAACGACAGGTTTGAAACCTACGAGCAGTACTTC.

This clone was counted a single time. The chain uses TRBV7-2 and TRBJ1-2; D unclear. Germline V gene data show CDR1 as SGHTA and CDR2 as FQGNSA. This CDR3 is 16 amino acids long. Trimming stripped 0 bases from V and 3 bases from J, with 14 bases between. The CDR3 loop reads CASSLAVFGGYYGYTF. The CDR3 coding sequence is TGTGCCAGCAGCTTAGCGGTCTTCGGAGGGTACTATGGCTACACCTTC.

The J gene is TRBJ2-2, the V gene TRBV7-3, with D maybe TRBD2 (5 bases). With 1 base removed from V and 4 bases from J, the gap between germline ends came to 7 bases. This CDR3 contains 14 residues. CDR1 SGHTA and CDR2 FQGTGA come from the germline V gene. The CDR3 coding sequence is TGTGCCAGCAGCTTAAGTCGGGGCACCGGGGAGCTGTTTTTT. Translation: CASSLSRGTGELFF. Full variable domain (missing parts from reference TRBV7-3 and TRBJ2-2): GAGVSQTPSNKVTEKGKYVELRCDPISGHTALYWYRQSLGQGPEFLIYFQGTGAADDSGLPNDRFFAVRPEGSVSTLKIQRTERGDSAVYLCASSLSRGTGELFFGEGSRLTVL.

The chain employs TRBV27 and TRBJ2-1; D remains ambiguous. The CDR3 has 13 residues. Per germline, CDR1 MNHEY and CDR2 SMNVEV (reference sequence). Trimming took 5 bases from V and 4 from J, leaving 9 bases between them. CDR3 sequence reads: CASSREIYNEQFF. For the CDR3, the DNA is TGTGCCAGCAGTCGCGAGATTTACAATGAGCAGTTCTTC.

The chain joins TRBV7-6 to TRBJ1-6, with 9 nucleotides matching TRBD1. The CDR3 is made up of 15 amino acids. The junction had 5 bases not matched to a gene; V was cut back by 4 bases and J by 7 bases. Per germline, CDR1 SGHVS and CDR2 FNYEAQ. CDR3 loop: CASSSRDRANSPLHF. The CDR3 region has the DNA TGTGCCAGCAGCTCCCGGGACAGGGCCAATTCACCCCTCCACTTT.

The chain couples TRBV5-1 to TRBJ1-3; the D is unclear. The CDR3 is made up of 16 amino acids. Germline assignment: CDR1 SGHRS and CDR2 YFSETQ. V was pared by 4 bases and J by 0 bases, with 14 bases between. CDR3: CASSLRTEFSGNTIYF. CDR3 nucleotides: TGCGCCAGCAGCCTTAGGACTGAATTCTCTGGAAACACCATATATTTT.

The chain is built from TRBV7-4 and TRBJ2-7, with D possibly matching TRBD2 (6 bases). Trimming removed 5 bases at V and 3 bases at J, with 17 bases between. The CDR3 consists of 15 residues. CDR1 is SGHVT, CDR2 SQSDAQ, per germline. The CDR3 bases are TGTGCCAGCAGCCCTACCCGGGACTGGAGCTACGAGCAGTACTTC. Residues: CASSPTRDWSYEQYF.

The chain combines TRBV5-1 with TRBJ1-2, with 7 nucleotides matching TRBD1. CDR3 size: 14 residues. Unmatched junction bases numbered 5, after V lost 1 base and J lost 5 bases. CDR1 SGHRS and CDR2 YFSETQ come from the germline V gene. CDR3 in amino acids: CASSLQGGEYGYTF. The CDR3 DNA is TGCGCCAGCAGCTTGCAGGGGGGAGAATATGGCTACACCTTC.

The V call is TRBV7-3, the J call TRBJ1-1; tentative D call: TRBD1 (5 bases). Germline V lookup: CDR1 SGHTA, CDR2 FQGTGA. CDR3 length: 15 residues. Trimming pared 5 bases from V and 4 bases from J, leaving 17 bases between. CDR3 amino acids: CASSPTGRRVTEAFF. In nucleotides, the CDR3 is TGTGCCAGCAGCCCGACGGGACGGAGGGTCACTGAAGCTTTCTTT.